These 23 T cell receptor beta chains originate from one sample sequenced in a study of T-cell reconstitution after alpha-beta-depleted transplantation in children. Library preparation (for TCRbeta) was performed with unique molecular identifiers. TCRdb processed the PCR reads anew with MiXCR; each CDR3 protein has one entry. The sample yields 600,000 to 700,000 distinct CDR3 sequences, around a sixth seen once. The sequences come from PBMCs from the stem cell graft donor, collected from the stem cell graft. Source of these receptors: a human donor who donated a stem cell graft to a child with acute myeloid leukemia.

This chain connects TRBV24-1 to TRBJ2-1, with 14 bases fitting TRBD2. Germline V gene sequence: CDR1 KGHDR, CDR2 SFDVKD. The CDR3 is 16 amino acids. V dropped 4 bases and J dropped 8; count of bases not matched to a gene: 6. The CDR3 sequence: CATSDPGLAGGHEQFF. Written as DNA, the CDR3 is TGTGCCACCAGTGACCCTGGACTAGCGGGGGGCCATGAGCAGTTCTTC.

The CDR3 DNA reads as TGTGCCAGCAGCCCTATCGGCAAAAACATTCAGTACTTC. The encoded protein is CASSPIGKNIQYF. V usage is TRBV7-2 and J usage is TRBJ2-4; no reliable D call. Germline CDR1 SGHTA, CDR2 FQGNSA. CDR3 length: 13 residues. With 5 bases removed from V and 3 bases from J, the gap between germline ends came to 8 bases.

This clonotype was counted a few times. V gene TRBV5-1 combines with J gene TRBJ2-1, with D perhaps being TRBD1 or TRBD2 (6 bases each). Germline V gene lookup returns CDR1 SGHRS and CDR2 YFSETQ. This CDR3 is 16 amino acids long. Trimming removed 0 bases from V and 4 bases from J, with 14 bases in between. The chain's CDR3 is CASSLAEGGPYNEQFF. The DNA for the CDR3 is TGCGCCAGCAGCTTGGCCGAGGGGGGTCCATACAATGAGCAGTTCTTC.

This clonotype was observed at least ten times. The chain has TRBV20-1 and TRBJ1-5, with 7 bases aligning to TRBD1. After removal of 4 bases from V and 4 bases from J, the junction contained 10 bases not matched to a gene. Germline-derived CDR1 and CDR2 are DFQATT and SNEGSKA (reference sequence). The CDR3 consists of 15 residues. The CDR3 sequence: CSAIRGGQENQPQHF. CDR3 nucleotides: TGCAGTGCTATTCGCGGTGGACAGGAAAATCAGCCCCAGCATTTT.

This chain joins TRBV12-3 or TRBV12-4 and TRBJ2-2; 7 positions match TRBD2. V was clipped by 7 bases and J by 1 base; unmatched bases: 3. The CDR3 contains 14 residues. Here the CDR3 DNA reads TGTGCCAGCACCCTAGCGGTGAACACCGGGGAGCTGTTTTTT. Encoded protein: CASTLAVNTGELFF.

The table lists this clonotype with many counts. The chain carries TRBV29-1 and TRBJ1-1; no reliable D call. The CDR3 is 15 residues long. Germline lookup yields CDR1 SQVTM and CDR2 ANQGSEA. Trimming shortened V by 5 bases and J by 0 bases, and 16 bases separated the two germline ends. The CDR3 DNA reads TGCAGCGTTAGACGAGGGAGCGCGGTGAACACTGAAGCTTTCTTT. Its protein product is CSVRRGSAVNTEAFF.

Turning to this clonotype: A single base separates this from a much larger clone, so it may be a read error. V gene TRBV20-1 combines with J gene TRBJ1-1, with D uncertain. The CDR3 sequence is 13 residues long. Germline CDR1 is DFQATT and CDR2 is SNEGSKA (reference sequence). The CDR3 region is CRASPYDNTEAFF. DNA of the CDR3: TGCAGAGCTAGCCCCTATGACAACACTGAAGCTTTCTTT.

Concerning this clonotype: The junction and the germline gene differ at one end; a read error may be behind it. J is TRBJ2-3 and V is TRBV5-1; possibly TRBD2 for D (5 bases). From germline, CDR1 is SGHRS and CDR2 YFSETQ. CDR3 length: 14 amino acids. Here the CDR3 reads CASSPPSSTDTRYF. The CDR3 coding sequence is TGCGCCAGCAGCCCCCCTAGCTCCACAGATACGCGGTATTTT.

The chain has TRBV7-9 and TRBJ2-7, with D perhaps assigned TRBD1 or TRBD2 (5 bases each). Germline assignment: CDR1 SEHNR and CDR2 FQNEAQ (reference sequence). The V and J ends lost 6 bases and 0 bases respectively, with 18 bases between them. The CDR3 totals 16 residues. As DNA, the CDR3 is TGTGCCAGCAGGCCTGGAAGGGACCGACCCTCCTACGAGCAGTACTTC. This codes for CASRPGRDRPSYEQYF.

On this clonotype: A much bigger clone sits one base away, suggesting this may be a read error. The V gene is TRBV20-1, the J gene TRBJ2-3, with D perhaps matching TRBD2 (5 bases). This CDR3 contains 15 residues. Germline CDR1 reads DFQATT; CDR2 reads SNEGSKA (reference sequence). Between the trimmed V and J ends, which lost 3 bases and 5 bases, there was a span of 18 bases. The CDR3 sequence is CSASDGGVVGDTQYF. The CDR3 region has the DNA TGCAGTGCTAGCGATGGAGGAGTAGTAGGAGATACGCAGTATTTT.

This clonotype showed up just a few times. This rearrangement joins TRBV20-1 to TRBJ2-3, with TRBD1 identical over 11 bases. CDR1 and CDR2 (germline): DFQATT, SNEGSKA (reference sequence). The V segment lost 3 bases and the J segment 4 bases; nucleotides outside the gene matches: 3. The CDR3 has 14 residues. CDR3 coding DNA: TGCAGTGCTAGGGGGACAGGGGGACCAGATACGCAGTATTTT. It translates to CSARGTGGPDTQYF.

The rearrangement uses TRBV12-3 or TRBV12-4 and TRBJ1-1, with 7 bases lining up with TRBD1. This CDR3 has 14 residues. The V and J ends lost 3 bases and 5 bases, in that order; junction bases with no gene match: 6. CDR3 in amino acids: CASSFRAGGTEAFF. CDR3 DNA: TGTGCCAGCAGTTTTAGGGCAGGGGGAACTGAAGCTTTCTTT.

This clonotype was seen a few times. The chain has TRBV7-2 and TRBJ2-7; possible D gene TRBD2, 5 bases. Germline V CDR1 and CDR2: SGHTA, FQGNSA. CDR3 size: 14 residues. Trimming stripped 6 bases from V and 3 bases from J, with 15 bases between. In DNA form, the CDR3 reads TGTGCCAGCAGGGCGGCGGCAGGAGGCTACGAGCAGTACTTC. Translation gives CASRAAAGGYEQYF.

The rearrangement joins TRBV7-2 to TRBJ2-1; 9 bases match TRBD2. Trimming cost V 1 base and J 1 base; bases outside gene matches: 5. Per germline, CDR1 SGHTA and CDR2 FQGNSA. The CDR3 consists of 17 residues. CDR3 coding DNA: TGTGCCAGCAGCTTAGGAGCGGGGGGACCATCCTACAATGAGCAGTTCTTC. As protein: CASSLGAGGPSYNEQFF.

This clonotype was seen a few times. This chain uses TRBV4-2 with TRBJ1-1; D might be TRBD1 (5 bases). With 1 base removed from V and 0 bases from J, the gap between germline ends came to 9 bases. This CDR3 is 15 amino acids long. CDR1 and CDR2 from the germline V gene are LGHNA and YNFKEQ. The CDR3 here is CASSQGGTLNTEAFF. The CDR3 DNA sequence: TGTGCCAGCAGCCAAGGGGGGACGTTGAACACTGAAGCTTTCTTT.

This clonotype was seen at least ten times. The chain combines TRBV20-1 with TRBJ2-1; 7 bases line up with TRBD1. In germline, CDR1 is DFQATT, CDR2 SNEGSKA (reference sequence). CDR3 length equals 14 residues. Germline trimming cut 0 bases from V and 5 bases from J; bases unmatched to any gene: 4. This chain's CDR3 is CSAREGTEHNEQFF. The DNA of the CDR3 is TGCAGTGCTAGAGAAGGGACAGAACACAATGAGCAGTTCTTC.

This clonotype occurred many times. The chain recombines TRBV29-1 with TRBJ2-2; D gene ambiguous. Germline loops: CDR1 SQVTM, CDR2 ANQGSEA. V shed 4 bases and J shed 5 bases, with 8 bases lying between them. The CDR3 runs 12 residues. CDR3 in DNA: TGCAGCGTTGTCAGGAAGACCGGGGAGCTGTTTTTT. The encoded protein is CSVVRKTGELFF.

This clonotype was seen many times. V is TRBV4-3 and J is TRBJ2-2; 8 nucleotides line up with TRBD1. V was pared by 4 bases and J by 4 bases, with 8 bases of the junction left unmatched. CDR3 size: 16 residues. Looked up from germline, CDR1 is LGHNA and CDR2 is YSLEER. Written as DNA, the CDR3 is TGCGCCAGCAGCCCCGGACAGGGACGGACCACCGGGGAGCTGTTTTTT. Its translation: CASSPGQGRTTGELFF.

This rearrangement joins TRBV4-3 to TRBJ2-7; D not resolved. Germline V CDR1 and CDR2: LGHNA, YSLEER. Between the trimmed V and J ends, which lost 3 bases and 4 bases, there was a span of 13 bases. This CDR3 is 14 amino acids long. CDR3: CASSQAIWGYEQYF. The DNA for the CDR3 is TGCGCCAGCAGCCAGGCAATCTGGGGATACGAGCAGTACTTC.

CDR3 loop: CANEKLFF. As DNA, the CDR3 is TGTGCCAACGAAAAACTGTTTTTT. The chain recombines TRBV21-1 with TRBJ1-4. TRBV21-1 is deemed a pseudogene. CDR3 length equals 8 residues.

This clonotype was counted between two and nine times. The chain is built from TRBV11-2 and TRBJ1-5, with no clear D. V lost 2 bases to trimming and J lost 0 bases, with 17 bases between them. CDR1 and CDR2 from the germline V gene are SGHAT and FQNNGV. This CDR3 spans 18 amino acids. The CDR3 region has the DNA TGTGCCAGCAGCTTATTTCCCCTGGGCCTCTATAGCAATCAGCCCCAGCATTTT. Encoded protein: CASSLFPLGLYSNQPQHF.

This clonotype was detected ten times or more. CDR3: CASSLTGPGEKLFF. The CDR3 DNA reads TGTGCCAGCAGCCTGACAGGGCCGGGCGAAAAACTGTTTTTT. The chain recombines TRBV7-2 with TRBJ1-4; 7 bases are shared with TRBD1. V lost 5 bases and J lost 8; bases outside the gene matches: 8. The CDR3 extends over 14 amino acids. Germline assignment: CDR1 SGHTA and CDR2 FQGNSA.

This clonotype has just a few counts. The chain combines TRBV5-6 with TRBJ2-5; D unresolved. The CDR3 is 13 residues long. The germline V gene encodes CDR1 SGHDT and CDR2 YYEEEE. V was clipped by 5 bases and J by 7 bases, with 15 bases between them. The CDR3 protein is CASSADPRPTQYF. The DNA of the CDR3 is TGTGCCAGCAGTGCGGACCCGCGCCCGACCCAGTACTTC.